This TCR beta chain was recorded in a study of regulatory T cells in long-lasting Graves disease. iRepertoire HTBI primers and Arm-PCR of CDR3 regions built TCR beta libraries. TCRdb ran MiXCR on the multiplex PCR reads and lists one entry per CDR3 protein. Seen here are roughly 300,000 distinct CDR3 sequences, around 23% observed once, and the top ten hold 56%. Time point of the sample: persistent/refractory GD, antithyroid drugs over 5 years with positive TRAb. From PBMCs, RNA was extracted and then used to make the TCR library. This clonotype was observed at least ten times. The source was peripheral blood mononuclear cells (PBMCs), collected when the disease was refractory, from a patient treated with antithyroid drugs. The sequence was collected from a female donor with Graves disease.

The CDR3 sequence is CASSYASGTYEQYF. CDR3 nucleotide sequence: TGTGCCAGCAGCTACGCTAGCGGGACCTACGAGCAGTACTTC. The chain joins TRBV11-2 to TRBJ2-7, with 9 bases identical to TRBD2. This CDR3 has 14 amino acids. V trimming: 4 bases; J trimming: 2 bases; junction bases outside the gene matches: 3. CDR1 is SGHAT, CDR2 FQNNGV, per germline.